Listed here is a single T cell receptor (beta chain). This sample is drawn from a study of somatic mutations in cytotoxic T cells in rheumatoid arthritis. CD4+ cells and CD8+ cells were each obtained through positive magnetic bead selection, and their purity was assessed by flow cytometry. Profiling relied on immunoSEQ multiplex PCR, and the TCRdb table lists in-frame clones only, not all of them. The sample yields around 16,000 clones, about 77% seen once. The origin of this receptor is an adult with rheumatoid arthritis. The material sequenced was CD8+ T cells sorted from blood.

The CDR3 reads CASSHGPNYGYTF. For the CDR3, the DNA is TGTGCCAGCAGCCACGGTCCTAACTATGGCTACACCTTC. The chain couples TRBV7-6 to TRBJ1-2, with unresolved D. Trimming stripped 5 bases from V and 0 bases from J, with 7 bases between. Germline assignment: CDR1 SGHVS and CDR2 FNYEAQ. The CDR3 covers 13 residues.